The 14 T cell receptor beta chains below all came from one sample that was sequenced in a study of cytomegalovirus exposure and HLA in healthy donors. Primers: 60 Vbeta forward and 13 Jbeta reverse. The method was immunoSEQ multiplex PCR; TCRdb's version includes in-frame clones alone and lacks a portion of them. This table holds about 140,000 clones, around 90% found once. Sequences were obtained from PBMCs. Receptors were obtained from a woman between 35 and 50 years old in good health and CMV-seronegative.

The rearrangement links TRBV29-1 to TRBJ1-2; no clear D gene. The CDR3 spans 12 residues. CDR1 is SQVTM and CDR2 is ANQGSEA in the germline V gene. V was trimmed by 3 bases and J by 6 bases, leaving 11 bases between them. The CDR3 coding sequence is TGCAGCGTTGATAGCTACGGGGATGGCTACACCTTC. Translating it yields CSVDSYGDGYTF.

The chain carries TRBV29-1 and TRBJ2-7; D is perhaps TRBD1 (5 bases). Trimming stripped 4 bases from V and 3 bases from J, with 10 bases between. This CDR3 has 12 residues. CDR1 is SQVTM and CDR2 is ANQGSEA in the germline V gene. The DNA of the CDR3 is TGCAGCGTTGGTGACAGTGGCTACGAGCAGTACTTC. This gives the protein CSVGDSGYEQYF.

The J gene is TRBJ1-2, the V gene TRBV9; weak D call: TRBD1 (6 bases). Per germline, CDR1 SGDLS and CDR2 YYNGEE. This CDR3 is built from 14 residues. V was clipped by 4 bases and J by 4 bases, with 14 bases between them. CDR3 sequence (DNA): TGTGCCAGCAGCCCCCAGGGGCCGAGCTATGGCTACACCTTC. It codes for CASSPQGPSYGYTF. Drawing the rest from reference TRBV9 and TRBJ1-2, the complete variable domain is DSGVTQTPKHLITATGQRVTLRCSPRSGDLSVYWYQQSLDQGLQFLIQYYNGEERAKGNILERFSAQQFPDLHSELNLSSLELGDSALYFCASSPQGPSYGYTFGSGTRLTVV.

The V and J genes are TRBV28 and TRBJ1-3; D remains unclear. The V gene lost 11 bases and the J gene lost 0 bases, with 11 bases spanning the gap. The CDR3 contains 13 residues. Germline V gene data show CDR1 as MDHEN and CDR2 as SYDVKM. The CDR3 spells CAAHSYSGNTIYF. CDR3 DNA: TGTGCCGCCCACAGTTACTCTGGAAACACCATATATTTT.

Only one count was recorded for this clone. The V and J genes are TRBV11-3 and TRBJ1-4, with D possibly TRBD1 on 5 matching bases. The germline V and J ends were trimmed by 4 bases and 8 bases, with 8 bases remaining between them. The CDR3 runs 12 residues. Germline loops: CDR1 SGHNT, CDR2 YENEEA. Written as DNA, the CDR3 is TGTGCCAGCAGCTCTCGACAGGAAAAACTGTTTTTT. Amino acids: CASSSRQEKLFF.

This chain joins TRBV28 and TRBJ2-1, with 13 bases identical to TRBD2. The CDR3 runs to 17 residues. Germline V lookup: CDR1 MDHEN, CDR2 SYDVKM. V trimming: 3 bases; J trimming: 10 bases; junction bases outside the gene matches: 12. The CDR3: CASSFSLGLAGLREQFF. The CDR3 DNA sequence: TGTGCCAGCAGTTTTTCATTGGGACTAGCGGGGCTAAGAGAGCAGTTCTTC.

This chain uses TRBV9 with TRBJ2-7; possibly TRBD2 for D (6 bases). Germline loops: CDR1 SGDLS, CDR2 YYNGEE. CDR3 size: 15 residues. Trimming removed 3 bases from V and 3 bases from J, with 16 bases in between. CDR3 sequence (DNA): TGTGCCAGCAGCGCGGGACTCCCGGGAGTCTACGAGCAGTACTTC. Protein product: CASSAGLPGVYEQYF.

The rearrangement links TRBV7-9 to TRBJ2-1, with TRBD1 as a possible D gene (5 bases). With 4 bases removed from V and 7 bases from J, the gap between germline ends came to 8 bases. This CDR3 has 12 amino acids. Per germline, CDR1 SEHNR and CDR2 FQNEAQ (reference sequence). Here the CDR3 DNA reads TGTGCCAGCAGCTCAGACAGTAATGAGCAGTTCTTC. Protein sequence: CASSSDSNEQFF.

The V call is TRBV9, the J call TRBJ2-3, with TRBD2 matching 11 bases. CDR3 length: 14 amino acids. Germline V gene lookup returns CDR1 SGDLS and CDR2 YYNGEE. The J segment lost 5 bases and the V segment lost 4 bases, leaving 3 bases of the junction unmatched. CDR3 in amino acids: CASSLGLAGDTQYF. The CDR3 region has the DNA TGTGCCAGCAGCCTCGGACTAGCGGGAGATACGCAGTATTTT.

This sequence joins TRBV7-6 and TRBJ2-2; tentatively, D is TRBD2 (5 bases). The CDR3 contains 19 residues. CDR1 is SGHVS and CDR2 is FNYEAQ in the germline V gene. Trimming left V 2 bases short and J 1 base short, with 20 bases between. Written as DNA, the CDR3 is TGTGCCAGCAGCTTACGGGCAACACGGGGAGCGAGGAACACCGGGGAGCTGTTTTTT. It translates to CASSLRATRGARNTGELFF.

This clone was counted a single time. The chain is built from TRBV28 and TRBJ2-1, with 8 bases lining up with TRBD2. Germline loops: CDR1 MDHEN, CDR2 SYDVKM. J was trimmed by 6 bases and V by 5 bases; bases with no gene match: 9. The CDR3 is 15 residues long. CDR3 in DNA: TGTGCCAGCAGTCCTAGCCGGGGGGGCCCCAATGAGCAGTTCTTC. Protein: CASSPSRGGPNEQFF.

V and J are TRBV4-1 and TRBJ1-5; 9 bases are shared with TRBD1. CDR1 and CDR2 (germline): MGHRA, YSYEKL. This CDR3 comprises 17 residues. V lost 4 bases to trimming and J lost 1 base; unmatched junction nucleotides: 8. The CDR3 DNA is TGCGCCAGCAGCCCACAGGGGGCGGTAAGAAGCAATCAGCCCCAGCATTTT. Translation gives CASSPQGAVRSNQPQHF.

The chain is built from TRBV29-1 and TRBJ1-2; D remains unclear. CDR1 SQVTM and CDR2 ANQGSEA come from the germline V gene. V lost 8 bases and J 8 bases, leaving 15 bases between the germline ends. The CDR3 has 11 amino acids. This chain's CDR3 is CSHLGRHGYTF. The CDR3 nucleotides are TGCAGCCACCTTGGCAGGCACGGCTACACCTTC.

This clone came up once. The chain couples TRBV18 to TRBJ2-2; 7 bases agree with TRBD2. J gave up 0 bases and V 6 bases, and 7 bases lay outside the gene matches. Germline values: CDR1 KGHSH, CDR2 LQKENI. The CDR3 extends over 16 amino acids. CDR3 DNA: TGTGCCAGCTCGCCCGTGGCGGGAGCGAACACCGGGGAGCTGTTTTTT. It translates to CASSPVAGANTGELFF.